This is a list of T cell receptor beta chains from one sample in a study of T-cell reconstitution after alpha-beta-depleted transplantation in children. One entry per CDR3 protein, called by TCRdb with MiXCR from the PCR reads. The sample shows some 500,000 distinct CDR3 sequences, around 18% of them seen only once. The source was PBMCs from the stem cell graft donor, collected from the stem cell graft. The receptors were sampled from a human donor who donated a stem cell graft to a child with acute lymphoblastic leukemia. CDR3s include the opening cysteine and the closing phenylalanine or tryptophan. The D gene is left open where the match is weak.

CDR3 protein,CDR3 length,D gene,V gene
CASSFVTGVTDTQYF,15,TRBD1,TRBV6-1
CASSPPHAITYNEQFF,16,.,TRBV27
CSAYIRDRVIFNYGYTF,17,TRBD1,TRBV20-1
CASNQLPVATNEKLFF,16,.,TRBV4-1
CASSYSNNADTQYF,14,.,TRBV6-5
CASTTSGSDTQYF,13,TRBD2,TRBV2
CSARDAGTGEHEQYF,15,TRBD1,TRBV20-1
CASSPSTSGSYNEQFF,16,TRBD2,TRBV27
CASSLTLGGNTEAFF,15,.,TRBV12-3/TRBV12-4
CASSPWDSGNEKLFF,15,TRBD1,TRBV14